The clone carrying this T cell receptor (beta chain) was observed a single time. Deletions cut 2 bases from V and 3 bases from J, with 18 bases between. The CDR3 covers 17 residues. Looked up from germline, CDR1 is SGHVS and CDR2 is FQNEAQ. Sequencing used immunoSEQ multiplex PCR; TCRdb keeps in-frame clones, though not all of them. Among about 63,000 clones listed, about 90% were seen once. This entry comes from a study of blood T cell repertoires in COVID-19. Study at large: From T cells, B-cell-depleted T cells, or PBMCs came the material, which was cDNA or gDNA.

The sample taken for sequencing was peripheral blood. J is TRBJ2-3 and V is TRBV7-8, with D maybe TRBD1 (7 bases). This TCR derives from a human donor in a cohort sampled during active COVID-19. DNA of the CDR3: TGTGCCAGCAGCTTATTTCCTTTGACAGGGAGGACAGATACGCAGTATTTT. Its protein is CASSLFPLTGRTDTQYF. The complete variable domain, with remaining parts taken from reference TRBV7-8 and TRBJ2-3, reads GAGVSQSPRYKVAKRGQDVALRCDPISGHVSLFWYQQALGQGPEFLTYFQNEAQLDKSGLPSDRFFAERPEGSVSTLKIQRTQQEDSAVYLCASSLFPLTGRTDTQYFGPGTRLTVL.